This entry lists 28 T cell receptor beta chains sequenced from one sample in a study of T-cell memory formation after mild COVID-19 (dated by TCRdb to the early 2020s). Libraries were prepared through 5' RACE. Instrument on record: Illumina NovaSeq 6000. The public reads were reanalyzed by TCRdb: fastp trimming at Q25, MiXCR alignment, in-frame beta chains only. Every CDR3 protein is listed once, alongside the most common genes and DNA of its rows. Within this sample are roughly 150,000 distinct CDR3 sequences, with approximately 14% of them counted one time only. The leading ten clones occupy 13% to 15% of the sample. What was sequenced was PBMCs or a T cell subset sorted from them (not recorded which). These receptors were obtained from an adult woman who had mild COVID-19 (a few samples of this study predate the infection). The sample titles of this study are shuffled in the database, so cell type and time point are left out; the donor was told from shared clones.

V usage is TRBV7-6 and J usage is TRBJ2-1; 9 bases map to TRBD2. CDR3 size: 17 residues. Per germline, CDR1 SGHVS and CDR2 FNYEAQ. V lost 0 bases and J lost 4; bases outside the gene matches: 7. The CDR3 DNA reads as TGTGCCAGCAGCTTAGCGCCGCCTAGCGGGGATTACAATGAGCAGTTCTTC. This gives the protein CASSLAPPSGDYNEQFF.

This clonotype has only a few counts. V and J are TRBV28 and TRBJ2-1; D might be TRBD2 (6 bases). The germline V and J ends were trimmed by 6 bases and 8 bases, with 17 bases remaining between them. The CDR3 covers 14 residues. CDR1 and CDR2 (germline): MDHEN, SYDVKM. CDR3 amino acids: CASSSGVRRYEQFF. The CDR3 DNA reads TGTGCCAGCAGCTCGGGGGTAAGGCGATATGAGCAGTTCTTC.

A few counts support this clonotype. The CDR3 DNA sequence: TGTGCCACCAGTACGACTGCGGGGGGGGGCTCAATGGTAACAGATACGCAGTATTTT. This codes for CATSTTAGGGSMVTDTQYF. The chain combines TRBV15 with TRBJ2-3; 9 bases map to TRBD2. This CDR3 region has 19 residues. From germline, CDR1 is LNHNV and CDR2 YYDKDF (reference sequence). Trimming took 6 bases from V and 3 from J; bases not matched to a gene: 19.

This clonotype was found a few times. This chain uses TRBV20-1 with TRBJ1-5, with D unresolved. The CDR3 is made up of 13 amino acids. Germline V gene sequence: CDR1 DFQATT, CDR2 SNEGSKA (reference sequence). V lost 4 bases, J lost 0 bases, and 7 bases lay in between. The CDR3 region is CSATESSNQPQHF. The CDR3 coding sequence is TGCAGTGCTACTGAAAGTAGCAATCAGCCCCAGCATTTT.

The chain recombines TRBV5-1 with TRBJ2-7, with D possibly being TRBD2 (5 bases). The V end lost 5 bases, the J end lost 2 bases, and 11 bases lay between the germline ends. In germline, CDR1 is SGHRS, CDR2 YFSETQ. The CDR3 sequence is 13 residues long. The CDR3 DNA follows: TGCGCCAGCAGTCCCGAGGGCCCCTACGAGCAGTACTTC. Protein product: CASSPEGPYEQYF.

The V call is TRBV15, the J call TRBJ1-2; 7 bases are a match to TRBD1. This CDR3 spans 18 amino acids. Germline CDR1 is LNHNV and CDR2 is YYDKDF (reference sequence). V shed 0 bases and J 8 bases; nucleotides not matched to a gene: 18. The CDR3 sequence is CATSRDLRDSIWKDGYTF. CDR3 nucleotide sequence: TGTGCCACCAGCAGAGACCTCCGGGACAGCATATGGAAGGACGGCTACACCTTC.

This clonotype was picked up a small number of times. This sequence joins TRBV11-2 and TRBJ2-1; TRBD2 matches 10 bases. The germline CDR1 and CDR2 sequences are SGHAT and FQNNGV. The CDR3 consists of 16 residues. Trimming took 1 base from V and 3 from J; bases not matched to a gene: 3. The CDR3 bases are TGTGCCAGCAGCTTAGGAGGGACTAGCGTCTACAATGAGCAGTTCTTC. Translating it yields CASSLGGTSVYNEQFF.

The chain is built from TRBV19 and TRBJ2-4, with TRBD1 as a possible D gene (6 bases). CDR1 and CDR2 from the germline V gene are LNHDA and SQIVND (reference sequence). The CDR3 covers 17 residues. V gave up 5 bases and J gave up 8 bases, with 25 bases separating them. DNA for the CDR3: TGTGCCAGTAGTCGCGGCCTGAAAAACCGGGACAAGGACATTCAGTACTTC. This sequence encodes CASSRGLKNRDKDIQYF.

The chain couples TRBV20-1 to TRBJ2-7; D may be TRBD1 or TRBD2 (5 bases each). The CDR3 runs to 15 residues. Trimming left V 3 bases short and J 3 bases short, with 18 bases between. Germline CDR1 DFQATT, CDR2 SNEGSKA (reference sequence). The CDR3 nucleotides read TGCAGTGCTAGGGGGGACGAACCCCAAATCTACGAGCAGTACTTC. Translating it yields CSARGDEPQIYEQYF.

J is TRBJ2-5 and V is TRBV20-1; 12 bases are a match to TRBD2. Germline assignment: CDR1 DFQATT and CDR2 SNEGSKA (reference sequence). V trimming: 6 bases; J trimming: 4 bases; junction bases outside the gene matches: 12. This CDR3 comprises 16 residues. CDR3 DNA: TGCAGTGCGGGGAGTGCTAGCGGGGGGGCCCGAGAGACCCAGTACTTC. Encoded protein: CSAGSASGGARETQYF.

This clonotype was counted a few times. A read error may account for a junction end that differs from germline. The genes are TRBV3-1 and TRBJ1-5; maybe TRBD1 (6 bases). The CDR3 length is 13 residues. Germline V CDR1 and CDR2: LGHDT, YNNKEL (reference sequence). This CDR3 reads CASSLGTNQPQHF. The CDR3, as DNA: TGTGCCAGTAGCCTCGGGACAAATCAGCCCCAGCATTTT.

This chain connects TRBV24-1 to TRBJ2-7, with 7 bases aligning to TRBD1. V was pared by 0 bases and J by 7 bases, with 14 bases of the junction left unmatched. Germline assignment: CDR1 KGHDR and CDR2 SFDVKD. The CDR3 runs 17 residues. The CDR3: CATSDLPRYDRAREQYF. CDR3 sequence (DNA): TGTGCCACCAGTGATTTGCCCCGATATGACAGGGCGAGAGAGCAGTACTTC.

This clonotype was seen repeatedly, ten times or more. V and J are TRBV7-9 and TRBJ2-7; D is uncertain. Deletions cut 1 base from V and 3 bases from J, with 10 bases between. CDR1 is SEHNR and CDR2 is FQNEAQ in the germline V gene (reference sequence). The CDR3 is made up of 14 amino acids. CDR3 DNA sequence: TGTGCCAGCAGCTTAGAGGGCATATACTACGAGCAGTACTTC. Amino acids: CASSLEGIYYEQYF.

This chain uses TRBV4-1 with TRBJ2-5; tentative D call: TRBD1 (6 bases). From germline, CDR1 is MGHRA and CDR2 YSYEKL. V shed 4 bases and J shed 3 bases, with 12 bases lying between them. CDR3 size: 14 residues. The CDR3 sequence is CASSRQQGKETQYF. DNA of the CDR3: TGCGCCAGCAGCCGCCAACAGGGAAAAGAGACCCAGTACTTC.

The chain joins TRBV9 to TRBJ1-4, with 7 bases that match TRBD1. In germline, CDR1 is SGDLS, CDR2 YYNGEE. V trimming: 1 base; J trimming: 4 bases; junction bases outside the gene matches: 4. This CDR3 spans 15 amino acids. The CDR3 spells CASSVLTGVNEKLFF. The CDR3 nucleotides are TGTGCCAGCAGCGTACTCACAGGGGTTAATGAAAAACTGTTTTTT.

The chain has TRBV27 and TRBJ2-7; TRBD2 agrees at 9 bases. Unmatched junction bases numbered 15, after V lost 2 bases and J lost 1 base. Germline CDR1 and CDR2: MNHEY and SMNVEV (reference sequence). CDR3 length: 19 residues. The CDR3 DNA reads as TGTGCCAGCAGTTTAAGGTCGGGGCCTAGCGGGACCCCATCCTACGAGCAGTACTTC. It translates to CASSLRSGPSGTPSYEQYF.

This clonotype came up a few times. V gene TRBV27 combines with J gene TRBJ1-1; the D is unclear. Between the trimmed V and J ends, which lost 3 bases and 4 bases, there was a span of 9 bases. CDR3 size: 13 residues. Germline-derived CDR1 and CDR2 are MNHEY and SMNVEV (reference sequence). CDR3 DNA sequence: TGTGCCAGCAGTTTTGGGCTCCTCACTGAAGCTTTCTTT. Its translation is CASSFGLLTEAFF.

The CDR3 here is CASSLLLAGVDEQFF. CDR3 DNA sequence: TGTGCCAGCAGCTTATTACTAGCGGGAGTAGATGAGCAGTTCTTC. The rearrangement joins TRBV11-3 to TRBJ2-1; 11 bases are shared with TRBD2. The J segment lost 8 bases and the V segment lost 2 bases, leaving 5 bases of the junction unmatched. The length of the CDR3 is 15 residues. Germline CDR1 is SGHNT and CDR2 is YENEEA.

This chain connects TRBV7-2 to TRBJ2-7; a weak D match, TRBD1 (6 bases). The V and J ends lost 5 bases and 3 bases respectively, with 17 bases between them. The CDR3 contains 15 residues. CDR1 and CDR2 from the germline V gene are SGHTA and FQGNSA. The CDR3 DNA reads TGTGCCAGCAGCCCCTTGGGGCAGGGGAACTACGAGCAGTACTTC. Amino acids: CASSPLGQGNYEQYF.

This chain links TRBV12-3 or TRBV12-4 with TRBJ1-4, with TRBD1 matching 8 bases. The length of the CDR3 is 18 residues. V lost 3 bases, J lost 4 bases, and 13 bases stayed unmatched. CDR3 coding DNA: TGTGCCAGCAGTTTTCAATTTCGGGGACAGGCTGTTAATGAAAAACTGTTTTTT. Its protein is CASSFQFRGQAVNEKLFF.

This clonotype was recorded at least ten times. The CDR3 region has the DNA TGTGCCAGCAGCCCCGGTGGCTCCTACGAGCAGTACTTC. The encoded protein is CASSPGGSYEQYF. J is TRBJ2-7 and V is TRBV11-2; D remains unclear. This CDR3 has 13 amino acids. Germline V gene sequence: CDR1 SGHAT, CDR2 FQNNGV. V was pared by 5 bases and J by 0 bases, with 8 bases between.

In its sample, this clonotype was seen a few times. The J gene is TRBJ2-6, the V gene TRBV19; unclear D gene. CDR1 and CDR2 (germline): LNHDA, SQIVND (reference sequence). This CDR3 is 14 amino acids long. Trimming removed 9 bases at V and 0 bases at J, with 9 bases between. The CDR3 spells CASDEHSGANVLTF. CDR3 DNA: TGTGCCAGCGATGAACACTCTGGGGCCAACGTCCTGACTTTC.

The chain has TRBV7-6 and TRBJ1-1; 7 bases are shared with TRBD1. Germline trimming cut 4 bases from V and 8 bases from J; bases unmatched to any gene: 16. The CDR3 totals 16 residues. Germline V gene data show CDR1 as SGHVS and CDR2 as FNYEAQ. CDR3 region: CASSSTGTENIAEAFF. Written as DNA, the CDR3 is TGTGCCAGCAGCTCAACCGGGACAGAGAATATCGCGGAAGCTTTCTTT. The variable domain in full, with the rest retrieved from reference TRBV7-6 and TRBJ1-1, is GAGVSQSPRYKVTKRGQDVALRCDPISGHVSLYWYRQALGQGPEFLTYFNYEAQQDKSGLPNDRFSAERPEGSISTLTIQRTEQRDSAMYRCASSSTGTENIAEAFFGQGTRLTVV.

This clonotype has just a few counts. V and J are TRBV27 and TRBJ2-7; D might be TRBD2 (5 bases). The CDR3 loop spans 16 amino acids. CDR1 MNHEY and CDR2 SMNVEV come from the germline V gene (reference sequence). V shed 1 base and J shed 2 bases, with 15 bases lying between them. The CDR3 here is CASSLYSVGSTYEQYF. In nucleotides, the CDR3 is TGTGCCAGCAGTTTATACTCGGTTGGGAGCACCTACGAGCAGTACTTC.

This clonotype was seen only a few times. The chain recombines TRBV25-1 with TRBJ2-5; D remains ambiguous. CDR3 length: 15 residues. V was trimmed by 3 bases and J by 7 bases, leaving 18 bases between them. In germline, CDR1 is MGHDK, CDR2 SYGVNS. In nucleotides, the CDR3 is TGTGCCAGCAGTGATGTGAAGCTCGCCCCCCTGACCCAGTACTTC. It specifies CASSDVKLAPLTQYF.

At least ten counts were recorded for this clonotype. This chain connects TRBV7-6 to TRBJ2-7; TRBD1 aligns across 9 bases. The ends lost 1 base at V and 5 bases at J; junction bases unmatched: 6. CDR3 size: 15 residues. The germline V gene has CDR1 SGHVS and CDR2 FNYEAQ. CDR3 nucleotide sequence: TGTGCCAGCAGCTTAGATCCGGGACAGGGCAACGAGCAGTACTTC. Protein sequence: CASSLDPGQGNEQYF.

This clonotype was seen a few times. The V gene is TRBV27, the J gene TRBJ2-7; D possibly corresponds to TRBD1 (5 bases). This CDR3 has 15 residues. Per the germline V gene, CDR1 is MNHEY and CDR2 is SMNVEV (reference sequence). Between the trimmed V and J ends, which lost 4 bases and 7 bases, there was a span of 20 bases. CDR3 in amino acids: CASSSSRQGKGEQYF. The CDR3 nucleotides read TGTGCCAGCAGTTCTTCAAGGCAGGGTAAAGGAGAGCAGTACTTC.

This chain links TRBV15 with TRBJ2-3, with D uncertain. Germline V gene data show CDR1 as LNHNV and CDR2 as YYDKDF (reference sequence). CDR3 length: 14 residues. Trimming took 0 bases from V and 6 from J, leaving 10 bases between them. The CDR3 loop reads CATSRDLLRDTQYF. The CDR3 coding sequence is TGTGCCACCAGCAGAGATCTTTTAAGGGATACGCAGTATTTT.